This T cell receptor beta chain was sequenced in a study of blood T cell repertoires in COVID-19. In the study overall: From the United States, Italy and Spain came samples of acute and convalescent COVID-19.

Sequenced by immunoSEQ multiplex PCR; TCRdb stores in-frame clones only, minus some. The table shows over 100,000 clones, with 79% occurring only once. This clone showed up just a few times. The receptor's source is a woman aged 80 or over with acute or convalescent COVID-19. The source material was peripheral blood.

For the CDR3, the DNA is TGCGCCAGCAGTCCGGACAGGGCCCTCTACGAGCAGTACTTC. This codes for CASSPDRALYEQYF. The chain carries TRBV5-1 and TRBJ2-7; 8 positions agree with TRBD1. V gave up 5 bases and J gave up 3 bases; unmatched junction bases: 7. In germline, CDR1 is SGHRS, CDR2 YFSETQ. The CDR3 loop spans 14 amino acids.